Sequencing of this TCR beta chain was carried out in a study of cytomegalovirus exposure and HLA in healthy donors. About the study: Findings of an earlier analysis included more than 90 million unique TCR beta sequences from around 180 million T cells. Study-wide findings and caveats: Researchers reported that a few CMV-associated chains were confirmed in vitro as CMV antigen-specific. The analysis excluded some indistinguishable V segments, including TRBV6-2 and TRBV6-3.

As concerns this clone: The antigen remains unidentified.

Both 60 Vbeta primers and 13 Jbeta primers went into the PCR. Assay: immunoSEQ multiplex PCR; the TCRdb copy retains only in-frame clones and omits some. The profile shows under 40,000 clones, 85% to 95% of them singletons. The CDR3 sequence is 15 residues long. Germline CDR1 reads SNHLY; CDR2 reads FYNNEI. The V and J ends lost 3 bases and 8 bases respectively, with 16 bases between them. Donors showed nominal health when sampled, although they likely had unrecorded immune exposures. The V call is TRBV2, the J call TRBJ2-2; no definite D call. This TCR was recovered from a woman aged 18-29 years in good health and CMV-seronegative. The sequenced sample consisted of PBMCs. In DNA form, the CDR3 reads TGTGCCAGCAGTGAGTTTTCCACCCCTGCGGGGGAGCTGTTTTTT. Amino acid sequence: CASSEFSTPAGELFF.